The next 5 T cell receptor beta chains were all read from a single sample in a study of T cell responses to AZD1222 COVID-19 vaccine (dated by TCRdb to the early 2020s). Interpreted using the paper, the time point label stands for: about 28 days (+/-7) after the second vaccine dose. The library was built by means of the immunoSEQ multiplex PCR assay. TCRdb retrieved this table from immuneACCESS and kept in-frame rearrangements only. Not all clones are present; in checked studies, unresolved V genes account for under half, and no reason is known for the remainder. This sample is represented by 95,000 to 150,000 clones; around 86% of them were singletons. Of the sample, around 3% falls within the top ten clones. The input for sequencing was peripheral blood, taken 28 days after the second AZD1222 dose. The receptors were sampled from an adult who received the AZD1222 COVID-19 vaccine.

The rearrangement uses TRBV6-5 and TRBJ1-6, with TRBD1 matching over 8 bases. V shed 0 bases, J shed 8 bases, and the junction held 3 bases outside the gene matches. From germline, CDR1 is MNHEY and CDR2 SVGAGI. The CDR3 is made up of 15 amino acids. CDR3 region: CASSYSTGDDSPLHF. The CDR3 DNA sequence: TGTGCCAGCAGTTACTCGACAGGGGATGATTCACCCCTCCACTTT.

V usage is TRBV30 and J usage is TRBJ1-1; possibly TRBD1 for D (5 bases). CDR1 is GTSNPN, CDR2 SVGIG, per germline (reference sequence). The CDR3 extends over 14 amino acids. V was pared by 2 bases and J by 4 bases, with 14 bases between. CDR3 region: CAWSPGEEGTEAFF. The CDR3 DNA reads TGTGCCTGGAGTCCGGGGGAGGAAGGCACTGAAGCTTTCTTT.

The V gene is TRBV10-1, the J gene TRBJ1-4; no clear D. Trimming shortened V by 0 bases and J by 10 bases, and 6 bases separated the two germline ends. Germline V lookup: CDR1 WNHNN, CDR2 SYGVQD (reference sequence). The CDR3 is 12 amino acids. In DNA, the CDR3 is TGCGCCAGCAGTGAGTCGGGCGGAAAACTGTTTTTT. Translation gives CASSESGGKLFF.

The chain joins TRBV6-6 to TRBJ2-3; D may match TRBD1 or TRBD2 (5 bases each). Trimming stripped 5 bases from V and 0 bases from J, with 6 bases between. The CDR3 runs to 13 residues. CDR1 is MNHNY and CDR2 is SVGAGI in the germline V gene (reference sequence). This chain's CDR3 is CASSRDSTDTQYF. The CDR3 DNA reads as TGTGCCAGCAGTAGGGACAGCACAGATACGCAGTATTTT.

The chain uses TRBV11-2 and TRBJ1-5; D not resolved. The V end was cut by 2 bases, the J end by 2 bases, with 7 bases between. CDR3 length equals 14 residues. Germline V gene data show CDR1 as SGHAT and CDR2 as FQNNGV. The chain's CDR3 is CASSLSGGNQPQHF. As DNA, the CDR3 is TGTGCCAGCAGCTTAAGCGGTGGCAATCAGCCCCAGCATTTT.